The clone carrying this T cell receptor (beta chain) was picked up one time. The antigen is undetermined. Other DNA sequences in this specimen translate into the identical CDR3. Researchers ran the PCR with 60 Vbeta and 13 Jbeta primers. Produced via immunoSEQ multiplex PCR; TCRdb's table is partial and in-frame only. The data contain about 220,000 clones, approximately 82% of them seen just once; the ten biggest clones take up 0.6% to 0.65%. The germline CDR1 and CDR2 sequences are SNHLY and FYNNEI. V gave up 4 bases and J gave up 1 base; unmatched junction bases: 1. This CDR3 is 17 amino acids long. The source of the sample is a study of cytomegalovirus exposure and HLA in healthy donors. Study observations and caveats: A missense variant in DCLRE1C was later tied to TCR beta V- and J-gene trimming. Among immune exposure information, only CMV serostatus was available. Owing to their indistinguishability, certain V segments, notably TRBV6-2 and TRBV6-3, were excluded.

Material for sequencing was PBMCs. The TCR was taken from a man younger than 30 in good health and CMV-seronegative. The chain has TRBV2 and TRBJ2-6; 13 bases map to TRBD2. The CDR3 nucleotides are TGTGCCAGCAGTGCACTAGCGGGGGGGTCTGGGGCCAACGTCCTGACTTTC. Translating it yields CASSALAGGSGANVLTF. Based on the CDR3 plus reference TRBV2 and TRBJ2-6, the full variable domain is EPEVTQTPSHQVTQMGQEVILRCVPISNHLYFYWYRQILGQKVEFLVSFYNNEISEKSEIFDDQFSVERPDGSNFTLKIRSTKLEDSAMYFCASSALAGGSGANVLTFGAGSRLTVL.